The 23 T cell receptor beta chains given below trace back to one sample, sequenced in a study of CD8 T cells in ankylosing spondylitis. TCRdb reprocessed the 5' RACE reads with MiXCR, giving one entry per CDR3 protein. The table lists 80,000 to 100,000 distinct CDR3 sequences, 8% to 10% of them singletons. Sequenced input: blood, either unsorted or a sorted T cell fraction (not recorded which). These receptors all come from a male donor with ankylosing spondylitis or in good health (not recorded which).

As regards this clonotype: A much larger clone sits a single nucleotide away, making a read error possible. The chain employs TRBV19 and TRBJ2-1; D remains unclear. Germline loops: CDR1 LNHDA, CDR2 SQIVND (reference sequence). The CDR3 totals 15 residues. CDR3 region: CASTDLRESYNEQLF. Written as DNA, the CDR3 is TGTGCCAGTACCGACTTAAGGGAATCCTACAATGAGCAGCTCTTC.

This clonotype was counted at least ten times. The rearrangement links TRBV23-1 to TRBJ2-7; 9 nucleotides match TRBD1. TRBV23-1 is classed as an ORF, of uncertain function. The CDR3 spans 16 residues. J gave up 4 bases and V 3 bases, and 10 bases lay outside the gene matches. The CDR3 DNA reads as TGCGCCAGCAGTCATTCGGACAGGGGCGAGCGGTACGAGCAGTACTTC. Translating gives CASSHSDRGERYEQYF.

The chain employs TRBV7-2 and TRBJ2-1; the D gene is possibly TRBD2 (6 bases). Trimming stripped 5 bases from V and 9 bases from J, with 11 bases between. The CDR3 extends over 12 amino acids. Germline-derived CDR1 and CDR2 are SGHTA and FQGNSA. The CDR3 coding sequence is TGTGCCAGCAGCGCCTGGAGGGGTGAGCAGTTCTTC. Translation: CASSAWRGEQFF.

This clonotype has more than one count but fewer than ten. The J gene is TRBJ1-4, the V gene TRBV14; weak D call: TRBD1 (6 bases). Trimming cost V 3 bases and J 4 bases, with 12 bases left between them. The CDR3 is made up of 15 amino acids. Germline values: CDR1 SGHDN, CDR2 FVKESK. The DNA of the CDR3 is TGTGCCAGCAGCCAGACAGGAGCCCTTAATGAAAAACTGTTTTTT. Residues: CASSQTGALNEKLFF.

In this sample, this clonotype turned up many times. The CDR3 nucleotides read TGTGCCAGCAGCTTCGGGCGGATCCAAGAGACCCAGTACTTC. Amino acid sequence: CASSFGRIQETQYF. The gene calls are TRBV5-5 and TRBJ2-5; D gene unclear. The CDR3 is 14 residues long. Germline V gene data show CDR1 as SGHKS and CDR2 as YYEKEE (reference sequence). V lost 2 bases, J lost 1 base, and 9 bases lay in between.

The chain links TRBV6-5 to TRBJ2-2, with TRBD2 matching 8 bases. Germline CDR1 MNHEY, CDR2 SVGAGI. The length of the CDR3 is 14 residues. Trimming removed 2 bases from V and 4 bases from J; junction bases left unmatched: 0. The chain's CDR3 is CASSYAGGTGELFF. CDR3 in DNA: TGTGCCAGCAGTTACGCGGGGGGCACCGGGGAGCTGTTTTTT.

This clonotype has a count of ten or more. The genes are TRBV12-3 or TRBV12-4 and TRBJ2-3; D call uncertain. The length of the CDR3 is 12 residues. Trimming took off 5 bases at V and 2 bases at J, with 5 bases between the two ends. In DNA form, the CDR3 reads TGTGCCAGCAGTACTAACACAGATACGCAGTATTTT. Protein product: CASSTNTDTQYF.

This clonotype was found many times. This rearrangement joins TRBV2 to TRBJ1-1; unclear D gene. The CDR3 sequence is 14 residues long. The ends were cut back, 4 bases at V and 3 bases at J, with 12 bases in the middle. CDR1 is SNHLY, CDR2 FYNNEI, per germline. CDR3 coding DNA: TGTGCCAGCAGTGTTCTCTCGGGATACACTGAAGCTTTCTTT. Translating gives CASSVLSGYTEAFF.

In this sample, this clonotype turned up many times. The chain couples TRBV7-6 to TRBJ2-1; perhaps TRBD2 as D (7 bases). Trimming shortened V by 5 bases and J by 6 bases, and 20 bases separated the two germline ends. CDR1 is SGHVS and CDR2 is FNYEAQ in the germline V gene. The CDR3 sequence is 16 residues long. The CDR3 loop is CASSPAVTRGGNEQFF. CDR3 in DNA: TGTGCCAGCAGCCCCGCGGTGACTAGGGGGGGCAATGAGCAGTTCTTC.

This clonotype came up many times. This sequence joins TRBV7-6 and TRBJ2-1; TRBD1 matches at 11 bases. The V gene end was trimmed by 0 bases and the J gene end by 7 bases; junction bases not matched to a gene: 5. Germline assignment: CDR1 SGHVS and CDR2 FNYEAQ. CDR3 length equals 16 residues. The CDR3 DNA reads TGTGCCAGCAGCTTAGCCGGACAGGGGGCGGCAAATGAGCAGTTCTTC. Translating it yields CASSLAGQGAANEQFF.

V is TRBV10-3 and J is TRBJ1-2, with D maybe TRBD1 (5 bases). The CDR3 runs to 14 residues. V gave up 5 bases and J gave up 2 bases, with 12 bases separating them. The germline CDR1 and CDR2 sequences are ENHRY and SYGVKD. CDR3 region: CAISLDRANYGYTF. CDR3 coding DNA: TGTGCCATCAGTCTCGACAGAGCAAACTATGGCTACACCTTC.

This clonotype appeared many times. The chain is built from TRBV7-3 and TRBJ2-5; TRBD1 matches at 8 bases. Unmatched junction bases numbered 4, after V lost 5 bases and J lost 5 bases. From germline, CDR1 is SGHTA and CDR2 FQGTGA. CDR3 length: 13 residues. As DNA, the CDR3 is TGTGCCAGCAGCGTTACAGGGGGGGAGACCCAGTACTTC. Protein: CASSVTGGETQYF.

In its sample, this clonotype was seen many times. This rearrangement joins TRBV4-3 to TRBJ2-2; TRBD2 matches 11 bases. Germline CDR1 and CDR2: LGHNA and YSLEER. This CDR3 region has 17 residues. V lost 4 bases and J lost 6; bases outside the gene matches: 10. The CDR3 region is CASSLVLAGEDSGELFF. CDR3 nucleotide sequence: TGCGCCAGCAGCCTAGTACTAGCGGGAGAGGACTCCGGGGAGCTGTTTTTT.

There are many counts of this clonotype. The rearrangement joins TRBV10-3 to TRBJ2-1; TRBD2 matches at 8 bases. Germline CDR1 and CDR2: ENHRY and SYGVKD. The CDR3 sequence is 15 residues long. With 11 bases clipped from V and 5 bases from J, the junction kept 14 bases outside the gene matches. The CDR3 region has the DNA TGTGCCTCCCTCGGATCGGGGGGGCCGAACAATGAGCAGTTCTTC. Amino acid sequence: CASLGSGGPNNEQFF.

This clonotype came up many times. CDR3 sequence: CASSPPEKKGLMNTEAFF. In DNA, the CDR3 is TGTGCCAGCAGCCCCCCAGAGAAGAAGGGATTAATGAACACTGAAGCTTTCTTT. The chain combines TRBV21-1 with TRBJ1-1; the table's TRBD1 call for D was not verified on the DNA. TRBV21-1 constitutes a pseudogene. The CDR3 sequence is 18 residues long.

This clonotype was observed at least ten times. V gene TRBV20-1 combines with J gene TRBJ2-4; no clear D. CDR1 DFQATT and CDR2 SNEGSKA come from the germline V gene (reference sequence). CDR3 length equals 14 residues. Trimming took off 0 bases at V and 1 base at J, with 7 bases between the two ends. CDR3 in amino acids: CSARDPLAKNIQYF. In DNA, the CDR3 is TGCAGTGCTAGAGATCCCCTGGCCAAAAACATTCAGTACTTC.

This chain joins TRBV20-1 and TRBJ1-6; D remains unclear. The germline V and J ends were trimmed by 0 bases and 7 bases, with 4 bases remaining between them. Per germline, CDR1 DFQATT and CDR2 SNEGSKA (reference sequence). The CDR3 totals 12 residues. The CDR3 spells CSARDMNSPLHF. CDR3 DNA: TGCAGTGCTAGAGATATGAATTCACCCCTCCACTTT.

This clonotype was picked up many times. The rearrangement joins TRBV4-2 to TRBJ2-3, with 8 bases lining up with TRBD2. Germline values: CDR1 LGHNA, CDR2 YNFKEQ. The V segment lost 7 bases and the J segment 4 bases; nucleotides outside the gene matches: 4. The CDR3 has 13 residues. CDR3 coding DNA: TGTGCCAGCAATCAGCGGGAGTCAGATACGCAGTATTTT. Its translation is CASNQRESDTQYF.

This clonotype occurred a few times. CDR3 amino acids: CASSLASGSAQYF. The CDR3 region has the DNA TGTGCCAGCAGTCTGGCTAGCGGGTCGGCCCAGTACTTC. V gene TRBV6-1 combines with J gene TRBJ2-5; 8 bases agree with TRBD2. Germline CDR1 reads MNHNS; CDR2 reads SASEGT. Trimming at V came to 5 bases and at J to 9 bases, leaving 8 bases not matched to a gene. The CDR3 is made up of 13 amino acids.

This clonotype was detected many times. This chain joins TRBV13 and TRBJ2-1, with a tentative D call TRBD2 (5 bases). CDR1 is PRHDT and CDR2 is FYEKMQ in the germline V gene (reference sequence). The V gene lost 1 base and the J gene lost 9 bases, with 7 bases spanning the gap. The CDR3 has 12 amino acids. CDR3: CASSLVGIEQFF. The CDR3 nucleotides are TGTGCCAGCAGCTTAGTCGGGATTGAGCAGTTCTTC.

In this sample, this clonotype turned up many times. V and J are TRBV5-1 and TRBJ1-2; perhaps TRBD1 as D (6 bases). V gave up 0 bases and J gave up 8 bases, with 8 bases separating them. Per the germline V gene, CDR1 is SGHRS and CDR2 is YFSETQ. The CDR3 is 12 residues long. CDR3 in DNA: TGCGCCAGCAGCTTGGAAGGGGGAGGCTACACCTTC. Amino acid sequence: CASSLEGGGYTF.

The chain has TRBV11-1 and TRBJ1-3; D unclear. Germline CDR1 and CDR2: SGHAT and FQDESV (reference sequence). The CDR3 has 18 residues. Deletions cut 3 bases from V and 0 bases from J, with 18 bases between. The CDR3 DNA reads TGTGCCAGCAGCTTCGGAGACCCGGGCAGACTCTCTGGAAACACCATATATTTT. It encodes CASSFGDPGRLSGNTIYF.

This clonotype was found many times. The chain combines TRBV28 with TRBJ2-3; 7 nucleotides agree with TRBD2. This CDR3 is 13 amino acids long. J lost 2 bases, V lost 8 bases, and 4 bases had no gene match. Per germline, CDR1 MDHEN and CDR2 SYDVKM. The chain's CDR3 is CASGGGNTDTQYF. For the CDR3, the DNA is TGTGCCAGCGGGGGGGGTAACACAGATACGCAGTATTTT.